The source of this T cell receptor (beta chain) is a study of T cell repertoires in cytomegalovirus infection. Across the whole study: Both a matching HLA type and CMV infection were indicated by public TCR beta signatures. Broader study findings: Dominant in the ex vivo response were TCR beta clonotypes restricted by HLA-C and specific for CMV. Of the TCR beta families, the public ones yielded a cumulative frequency that identified carriers of CMV plus the relevant HLA.

One entry per CDR3 protein, called by TCRdb with MiXCR from the reads. The table lists over 150,000 distinct CDR3 sequences, about a sixth of them singletons. In the case of this clonotype: The antigen is undetermined.

The ends were cut back, 0 bases at V and 0 bases at J, with 5 bases in the middle. CDR3 length: 14 residues. Germline CDR1 and CDR2: LGHDT and YNNKEL (reference sequence). Material: CD8+ T cells from PBMCs. The receptor was derived from a human donor in good health (CMV status not recorded). Some clones in this sample may be carry-over from other donors' samples. The chain couples TRBV3-1 to TRBJ1-2; D is undetermined. CDR3 nucleotide sequence: TGTGCCAGCAGCCAAGAAGTCTCTAACTATGGCTACACCTTC. Encoded protein: CASSQEVSNYGYTF.